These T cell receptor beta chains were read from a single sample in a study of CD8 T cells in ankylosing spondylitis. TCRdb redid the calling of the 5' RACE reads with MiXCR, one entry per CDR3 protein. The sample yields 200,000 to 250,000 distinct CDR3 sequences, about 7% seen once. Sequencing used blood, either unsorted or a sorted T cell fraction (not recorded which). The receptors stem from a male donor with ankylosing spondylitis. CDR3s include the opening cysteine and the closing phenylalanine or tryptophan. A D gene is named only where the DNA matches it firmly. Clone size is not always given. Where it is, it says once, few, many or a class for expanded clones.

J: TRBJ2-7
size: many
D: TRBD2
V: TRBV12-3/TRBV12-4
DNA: TGTGCCAGCAGTTACAGCGGGACCTACGAGCAGTACTTC
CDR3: CASSYSGTYEQYF

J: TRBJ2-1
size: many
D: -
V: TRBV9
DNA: TGTGCCAGCAGCGTAGGGCTAAGCTCCTACAATGAGCAGTTCTTC
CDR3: CASSVGLSSYNEQFF

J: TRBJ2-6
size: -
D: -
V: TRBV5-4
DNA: TGTGCCAGCAGGGGGGCCCCCTCTGGGGCCAACGTCCTGACTTTC
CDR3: CASRGAPSGANVLTF

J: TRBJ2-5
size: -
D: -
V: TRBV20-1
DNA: TGCAGTGCTAGAGACATCGGTACAATGAGGGAGACCCAGTACTTC
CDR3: CSARDIGTMRETQYF

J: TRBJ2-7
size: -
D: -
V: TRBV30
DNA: TGTGCCTGGGAAAGCAGCCCCACCTACGAGCAGTACTTC
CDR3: CAWESSPTYEQYF

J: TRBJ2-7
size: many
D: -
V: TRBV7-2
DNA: TGTGCCAGCAGCAGCTTGGGAGGGGGGGGATACTACGAGCAGTACTTC
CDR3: CASSSLGGGGYYEQYF

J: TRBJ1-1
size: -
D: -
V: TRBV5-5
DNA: TGTGCCAGCAGCTTTCCGAGGAGGCGGAACACTGAAGCTTTCTTT
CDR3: CASSFPRRRNTEAFF

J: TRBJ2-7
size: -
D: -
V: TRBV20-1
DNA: TGCAGTGCTGAGGACAACCCCTACGAGCAGTACTTC
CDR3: CSAEDNPYEQYF

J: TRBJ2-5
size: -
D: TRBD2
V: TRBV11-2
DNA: TGTGCCAGCAGCTTAGAACTAGCGGCCCCTGAGACCCAGTACTTC
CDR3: CASSLELAAPETQYF

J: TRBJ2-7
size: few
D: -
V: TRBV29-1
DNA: TGCAGCGTTATTCCCGAGGGTTCCTACGAGCAGTACTTC
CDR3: CSVIPEGSYEQYF

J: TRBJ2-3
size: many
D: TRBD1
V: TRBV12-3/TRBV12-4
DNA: TGTGCCAGCAGTCCACCCCCTAGACAGGGACAGGACACAGATACGCAGTATTTT
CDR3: CASSPPPRQGQDTDTQYF

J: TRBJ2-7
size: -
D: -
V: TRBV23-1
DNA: TGCGCCAGTCGGGGCCGGACCTTTTACAGTTACGAGCAGTACTTC
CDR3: CASRGRTFYSYEQYF

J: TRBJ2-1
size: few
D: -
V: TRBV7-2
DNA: TGTGCCAGCAGAAACAGAACTCGGGGGAACAATGAGCAGTTCTTC
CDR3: CASRNRTRGNNEQFF

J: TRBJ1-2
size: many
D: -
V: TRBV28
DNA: TGTGCCAGCAGGGCTCCTAACTATGGCTACACCTTC
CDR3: CASRAPNYGYTF

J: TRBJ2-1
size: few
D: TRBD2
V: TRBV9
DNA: TGTGCCAGCAGCGTAAGCGGCGGGGGGGCCGATGAGCAGTTCTTC
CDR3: CASSVSGGGADEQFF

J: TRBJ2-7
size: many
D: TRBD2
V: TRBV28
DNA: TGTGCCAGCAGGCCGTGGACTAGCGGAGCCGAGCAGTACTTC
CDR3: CASRPWTSGAEQYF

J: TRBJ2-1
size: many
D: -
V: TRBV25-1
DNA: TGTGCCAGCAGTGATAAGTGGTATGAGCAGTTCTTC
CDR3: CASSDKWYEQFF

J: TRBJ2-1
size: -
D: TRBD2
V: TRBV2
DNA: TGTGCCAGTGGGGGGGGGTCCTCCTACAATGAGCAGTTCTTC
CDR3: CASGGGSSYNEQFF

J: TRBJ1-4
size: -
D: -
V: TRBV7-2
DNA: TGTGCCAGCAGCTTAGGTCCAGGTATTGAAAAACTGTTTTTT
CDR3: CASSLGPGIEKLFF

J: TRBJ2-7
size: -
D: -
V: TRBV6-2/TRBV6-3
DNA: TGTGCCAGCAGCAACACATACTACGAGCAGTACTTC
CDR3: CASSNTYYEQYF

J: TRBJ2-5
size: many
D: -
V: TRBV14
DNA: TGTGCCAGCAGCCACTGGTCAGAGACCCAGTACTTC
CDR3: CASSHWSETQYF

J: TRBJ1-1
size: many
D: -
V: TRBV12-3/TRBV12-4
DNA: TGTGCCAGCAGTTTCGGACCAGGGACCACTGAAGCTTTCTTT
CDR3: CASSFGPGTTEAFF

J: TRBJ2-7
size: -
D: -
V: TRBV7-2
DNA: TGTGCCAGCAGCTTAGCCCAATTTGCCTACGAGCAGTACTTC
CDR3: CASSLAQFAYEQYF

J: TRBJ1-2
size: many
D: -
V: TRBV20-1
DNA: TGCAGTGCTAGAGATAGGGGACTGTATGGCTACACCTTC
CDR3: CSARDRGLYGYTF

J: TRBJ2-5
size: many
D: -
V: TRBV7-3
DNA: TGTGCCAGCAGCCGAAACGGGGAGTACCAAGAGACCCAGTACTTC
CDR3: CASSRNGEYQETQYF

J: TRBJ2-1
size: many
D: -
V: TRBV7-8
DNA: TGTGCCAGCAGCTTAACGACCGGGATTGGCAATGAGCAGTTCTTC
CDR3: CASSLTTGIGNEQFF

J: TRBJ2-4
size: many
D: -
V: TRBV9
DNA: TGTGCCAGCAGCGTAGCGGGGACTAAAAACATTCAGTACTTC
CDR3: CASSVAGTKNIQYF

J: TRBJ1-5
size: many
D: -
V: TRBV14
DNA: TGTGCCAGCAGCCAAGAACAGTCTCAGCCCCAGCATTTT
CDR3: CASSQEQSQPQHF

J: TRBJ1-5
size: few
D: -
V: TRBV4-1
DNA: TGCGCCAGCAGCCAAGATTTCGGGGAAAATCAGCCCCAGCATTTT
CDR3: CASSQDFGENQPQHF

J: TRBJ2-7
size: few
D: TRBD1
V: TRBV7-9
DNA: TGTGCCAGCAGCATTACAGGGGTCGAGCAGTACTTC
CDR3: CASSITGVEQYF

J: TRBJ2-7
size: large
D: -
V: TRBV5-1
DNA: TGCGCCAGCAGCTGGACTAAGTCCTACGAGCAGTACTTC
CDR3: CASSWTKSYEQYF

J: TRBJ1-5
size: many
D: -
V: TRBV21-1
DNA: TGTGCCAGCAGCGCAATGGGTCAGCCCCAGCATTTT
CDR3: CASSAMGQPQHF

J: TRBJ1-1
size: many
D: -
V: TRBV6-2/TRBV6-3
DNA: TGTGCCAGCAGTGAACAGGGCGCCCCCGAAGCTTTCTTT
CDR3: CASSEQGAPEAFF

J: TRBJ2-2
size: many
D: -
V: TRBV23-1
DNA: TGCGCCCCGACGGGGGAAAGGATCGGGGAGCTGTTTTTT
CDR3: CAPTGERIGELFF

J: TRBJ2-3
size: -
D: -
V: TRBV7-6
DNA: TGTGCCAGCAGCCAAAGAACCTTTTTAGATAGCACAGATACGCAGTATTTT
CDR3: CASSQRTFLDSTDTQYF

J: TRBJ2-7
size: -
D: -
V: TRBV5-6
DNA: TGTGCCATGGGCCCCGGGATCACCTACGAGCAGTACTTC
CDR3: CAMGPGITYEQYF

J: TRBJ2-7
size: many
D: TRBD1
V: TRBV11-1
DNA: TGTGCCAGCAGCTTAACCATCCTGGGACAGGGAAGTCCCTACGAGCAGTACTTC
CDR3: CASSLTILGQGSPYEQYF

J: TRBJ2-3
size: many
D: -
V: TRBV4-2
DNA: TGTGCCAGCAGCCAAGGGAGGGGTGATACGCAGTATTTT
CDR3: CASSQGRGDTQYF

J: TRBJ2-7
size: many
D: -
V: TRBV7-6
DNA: TGTGCCAGCAGCTTAGTTGGGGGGTCCTCCTACGAGCAGTACTTC
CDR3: CASSLVGGSSYEQYF

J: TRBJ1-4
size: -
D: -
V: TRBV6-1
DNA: TGTGCCAGCAGTGTATGGCCGGGGGCGCGAGAAAAACTGTTTTTT
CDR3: CASSVWPGAREKLFF

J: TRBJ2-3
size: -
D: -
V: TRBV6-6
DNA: TGTGCCAGCAGTTCCGCGGGCTACGGCGACACAGATACGCAGTATTTT
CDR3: CASSSAGYGDTDTQYF

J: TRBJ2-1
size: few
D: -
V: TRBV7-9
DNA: TGTGCCAGCAGCGCATTAGGTGAGCAGTTCTTC
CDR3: CASSALGEQFF

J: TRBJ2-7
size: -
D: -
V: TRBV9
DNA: TGTGCCAGCAGCGTAGGAGTGGGGTCGTACGAGCAGTACTTC
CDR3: CASSVGVGSYEQYF

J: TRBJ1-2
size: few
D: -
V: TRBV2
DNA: TGTGCCAGCAGTGCACCAGGGGAGGCCTATGGCTACACCTTC
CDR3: CASSAPGEAYGYTF

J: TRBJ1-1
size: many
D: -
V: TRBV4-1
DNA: TGCGCCAGCAGCCTCAGGGGTAACACTGAAGCTTTCTTT
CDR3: CASSLRGNTEAFF

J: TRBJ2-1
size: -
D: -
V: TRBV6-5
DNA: TGTGCCAGCAGTTACTCCGAGAACTCCTACAATGAGCAGTTCTTC
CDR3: CASSYSENSYNEQFF

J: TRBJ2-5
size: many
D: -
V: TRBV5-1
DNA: TGCGCCAGCAGCTTGTGGGATCTACGATTGGAGACCCAGTACTTC
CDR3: CASSLWDLRLETQYF

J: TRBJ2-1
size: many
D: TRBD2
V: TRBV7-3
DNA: TGTGCCAGCAGTTTAGGGACTAGCGGGTCGAGCTCCTACAATGAGCAGTTCTTC
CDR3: CASSLGTSGSSSYNEQFF

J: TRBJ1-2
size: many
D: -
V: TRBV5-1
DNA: TGCGCCAGCAGCTCAACCTCTACAGGGAACTATGGCTACACCTTC
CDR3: CASSSTSTGNYGYTF

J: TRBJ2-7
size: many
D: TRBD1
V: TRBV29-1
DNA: TGCAGCGTTGTGGTATGGGACAGGGGGTCTTACGAGCAGTACTTC
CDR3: CSVVVWDRGSYEQYF

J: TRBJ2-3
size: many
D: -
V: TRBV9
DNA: TGTGCCAGCAGCGTAGTAAGCGCATACCTCACAGATACGCAGTATTTT
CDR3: CASSVVSAYLTDTQYF

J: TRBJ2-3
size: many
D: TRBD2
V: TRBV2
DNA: TGTGCCAGCAGCTCGACTAGCGGGAGAAGCACAGATACGCAGTATTTT
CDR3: CASSSTSGRSTDTQYF

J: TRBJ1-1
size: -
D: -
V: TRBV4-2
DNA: TGTGCCAGCAGCCAAGCCCGGGACACTGAAGCTTTCTTT
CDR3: CASSQARDTEAFF

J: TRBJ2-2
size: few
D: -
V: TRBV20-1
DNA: TGCAGTGCTAGAGACCCCGGGACACCTAACACCGGGGAGCTGTTTTTT
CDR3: CSARDPGTPNTGELFF